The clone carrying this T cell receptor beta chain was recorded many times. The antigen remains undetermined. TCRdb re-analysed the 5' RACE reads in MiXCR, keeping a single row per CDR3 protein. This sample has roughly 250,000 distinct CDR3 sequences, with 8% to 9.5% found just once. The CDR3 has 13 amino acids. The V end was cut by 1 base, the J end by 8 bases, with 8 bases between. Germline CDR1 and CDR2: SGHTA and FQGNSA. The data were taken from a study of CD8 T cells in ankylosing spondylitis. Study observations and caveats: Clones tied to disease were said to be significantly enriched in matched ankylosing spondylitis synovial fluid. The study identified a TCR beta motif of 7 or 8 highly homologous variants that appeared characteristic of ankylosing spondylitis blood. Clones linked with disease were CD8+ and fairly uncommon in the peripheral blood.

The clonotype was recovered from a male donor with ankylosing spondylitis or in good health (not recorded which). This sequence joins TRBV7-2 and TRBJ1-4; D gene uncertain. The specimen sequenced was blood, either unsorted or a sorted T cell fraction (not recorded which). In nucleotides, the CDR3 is TGTGCCAGCAGCTTAGGGGAGAGGGAAAAACTGTTTTTT. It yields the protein CASSLGEREKLFF. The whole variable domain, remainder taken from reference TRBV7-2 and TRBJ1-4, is GAGVSQSPSNKVTEKGKDVELRCDPISGHTALYWYRQSLGQGLEFLIYFQGNSAPDKSGLPSDRFSAERTGGSVSTLTIQRTQQEDSAVYLCASSLGEREKLFFGSGTQLSVL.